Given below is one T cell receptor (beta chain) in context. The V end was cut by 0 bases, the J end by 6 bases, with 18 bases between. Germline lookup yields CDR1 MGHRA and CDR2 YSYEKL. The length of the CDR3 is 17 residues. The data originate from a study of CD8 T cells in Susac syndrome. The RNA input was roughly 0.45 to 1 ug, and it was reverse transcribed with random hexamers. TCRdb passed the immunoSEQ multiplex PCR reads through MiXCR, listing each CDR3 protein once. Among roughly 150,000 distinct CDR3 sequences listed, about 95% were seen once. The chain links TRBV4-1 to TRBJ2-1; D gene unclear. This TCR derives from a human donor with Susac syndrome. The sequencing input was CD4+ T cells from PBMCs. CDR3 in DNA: TGCGCCAGCAGCCAAGACAGAGAGCTAATACTACGCAATGAGCAGTTCTTC. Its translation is CASSQDRELILRNEQFF.